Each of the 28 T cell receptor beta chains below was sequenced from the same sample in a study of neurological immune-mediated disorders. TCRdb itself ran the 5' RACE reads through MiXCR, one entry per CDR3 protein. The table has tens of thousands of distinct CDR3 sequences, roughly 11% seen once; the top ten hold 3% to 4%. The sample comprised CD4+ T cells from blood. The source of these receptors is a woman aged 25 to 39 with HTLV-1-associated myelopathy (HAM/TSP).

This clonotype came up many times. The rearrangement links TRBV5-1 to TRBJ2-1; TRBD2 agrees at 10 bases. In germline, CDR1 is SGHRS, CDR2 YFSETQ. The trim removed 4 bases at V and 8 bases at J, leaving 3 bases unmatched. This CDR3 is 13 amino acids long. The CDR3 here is CASSPGTSDEQFF. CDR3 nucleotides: TGCGCCAGCAGCCCCGGGACTAGCGATGAGCAGTTCTTC.

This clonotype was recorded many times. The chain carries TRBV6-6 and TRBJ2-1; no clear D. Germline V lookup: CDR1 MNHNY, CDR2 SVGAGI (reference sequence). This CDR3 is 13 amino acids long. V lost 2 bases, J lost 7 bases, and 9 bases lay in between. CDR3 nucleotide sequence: TGTGCCAGCAGTTACGAAGGGTTGAATGAGCAGTTCTTC. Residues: CASSYEGLNEQFF.

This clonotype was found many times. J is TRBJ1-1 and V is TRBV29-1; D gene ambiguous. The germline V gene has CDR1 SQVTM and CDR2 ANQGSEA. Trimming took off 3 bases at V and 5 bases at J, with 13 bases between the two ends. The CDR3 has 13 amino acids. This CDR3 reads CSVDTDTRTEAFF. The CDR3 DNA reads TGCAGCGTTGATACAGACACGCGGACTGAAGCTTTCTTT.

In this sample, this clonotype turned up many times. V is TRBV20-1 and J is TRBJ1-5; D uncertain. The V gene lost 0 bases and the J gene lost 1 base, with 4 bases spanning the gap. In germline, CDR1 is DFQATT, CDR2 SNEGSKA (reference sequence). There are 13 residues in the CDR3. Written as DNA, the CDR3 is TGCAGTGCTAGAGAGGGGAGCAATCAGCCCCAGCATTTT. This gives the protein CSAREGSNQPQHF.

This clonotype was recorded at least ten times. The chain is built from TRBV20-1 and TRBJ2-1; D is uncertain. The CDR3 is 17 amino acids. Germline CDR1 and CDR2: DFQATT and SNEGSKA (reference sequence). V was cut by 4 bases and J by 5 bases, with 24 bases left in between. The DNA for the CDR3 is TGCAGTGCTACCTCTCCCACATTATCGGGTGGGGACAATGAGCAGTTCTTC. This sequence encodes CSATSPTLSGGDNEQFF.

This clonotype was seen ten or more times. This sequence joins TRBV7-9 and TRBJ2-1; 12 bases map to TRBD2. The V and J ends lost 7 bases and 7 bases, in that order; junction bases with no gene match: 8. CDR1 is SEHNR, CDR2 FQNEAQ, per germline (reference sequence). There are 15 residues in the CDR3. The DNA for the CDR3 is TGTGCCAGCAACCAGCTAGCGGGGGGGCCAAATGAGCAGTTCTTC. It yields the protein CASNQLAGGPNEQFF.

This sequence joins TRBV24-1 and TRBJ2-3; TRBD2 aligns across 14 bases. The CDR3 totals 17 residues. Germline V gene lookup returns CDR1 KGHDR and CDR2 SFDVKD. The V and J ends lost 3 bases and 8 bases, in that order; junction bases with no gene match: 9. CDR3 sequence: CATSDPGLAGGRGTQYF. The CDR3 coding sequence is TGTGCCACCAGTGATCCCGGACTAGCGGGAGGCAGGGGTACGCAGTATTTT.

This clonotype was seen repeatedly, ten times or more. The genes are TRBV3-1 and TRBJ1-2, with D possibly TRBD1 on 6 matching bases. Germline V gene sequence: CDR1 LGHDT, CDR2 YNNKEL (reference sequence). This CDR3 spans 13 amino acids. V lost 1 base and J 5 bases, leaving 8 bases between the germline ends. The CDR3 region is CASSQGGGYGYTF. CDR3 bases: TGTGCCAGCAGCCAAGGAGGGGGGTATGGCTACACCTTC. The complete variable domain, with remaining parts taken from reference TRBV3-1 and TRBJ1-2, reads DTAVSQTPKYLVTQMGNDKSIKCEQNLGHDTMYWYKQDSKKFLKIMFSYNNKELIINETVPNRFSPKSPDKAHLNLHINSLELGDSAVYFCASSQGGGYGYTFGSGTRLTVV.

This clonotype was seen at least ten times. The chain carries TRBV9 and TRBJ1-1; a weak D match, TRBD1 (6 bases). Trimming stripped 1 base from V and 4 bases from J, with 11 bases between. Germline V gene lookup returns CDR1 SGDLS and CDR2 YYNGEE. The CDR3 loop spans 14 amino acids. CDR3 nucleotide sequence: TGTGCCAGCAGCGTAAAGGGGGAGGGCACTGAAGCTTTCTTT. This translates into CASSVKGEGTEAFF. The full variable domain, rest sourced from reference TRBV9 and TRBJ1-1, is DSGVTQTPKHLITATGQRVTLRCSPRSGDLSVYWYQQSLDQGLQFLIQYYNGEERAKGNILERFSAQQFPDLHSELNLSSLELGDSALYFCASSVKGEGTEAFFGQGTRLTVV.

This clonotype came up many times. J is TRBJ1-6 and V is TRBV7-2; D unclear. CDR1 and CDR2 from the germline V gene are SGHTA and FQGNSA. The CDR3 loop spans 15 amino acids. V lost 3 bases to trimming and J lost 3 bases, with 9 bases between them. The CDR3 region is CASSFFVYYNSPLHF. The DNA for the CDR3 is TGTGCCAGCAGCTTCTTTGTTTACTATAATTCACCCCTCCACTTT.

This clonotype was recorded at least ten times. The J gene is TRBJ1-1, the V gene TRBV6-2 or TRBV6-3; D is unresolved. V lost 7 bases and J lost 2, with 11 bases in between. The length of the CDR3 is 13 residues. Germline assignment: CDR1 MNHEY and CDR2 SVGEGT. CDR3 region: CASKQSSNTEAFF. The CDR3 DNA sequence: TGTGCCAGCAAACAGTCAAGTAACACTGAAGCTTTCTTT.

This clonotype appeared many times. The CDR3 bases are TGTGCCAGTAGTTACGGCCCTTACTATGGCTACACCTTC. This codes for CASSYGPYYGYTF. This chain joins TRBV19 and TRBJ1-2, with unresolved D. V was cut by 5 bases and J by 3 bases, with 10 bases left in between. Germline CDR1 is LNHDA and CDR2 is SQIVND (reference sequence). This CDR3 is 13 amino acids long.

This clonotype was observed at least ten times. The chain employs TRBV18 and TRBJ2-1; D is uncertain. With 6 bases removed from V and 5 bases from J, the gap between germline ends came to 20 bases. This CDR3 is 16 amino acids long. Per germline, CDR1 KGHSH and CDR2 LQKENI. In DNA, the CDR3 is TGTGCCAGCTCTCCTTACAGCCGCGGTAGGGACAATGAGCAGTTCTTC. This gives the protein CASSPYSRGRDNEQFF.

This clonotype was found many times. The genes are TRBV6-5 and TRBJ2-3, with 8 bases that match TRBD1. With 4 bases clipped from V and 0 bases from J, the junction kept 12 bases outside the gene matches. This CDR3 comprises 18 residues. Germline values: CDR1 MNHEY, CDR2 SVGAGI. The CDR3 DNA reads TGTGCCAGCAGTTCTTACCCAGGGGGCGGAAGTAGCACAGATACGCAGTATTTT. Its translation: CASSSYPGGGSSTDTQYF.

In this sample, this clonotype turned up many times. CDR3 sequence (DNA): TGCGCCAGCAGCATCACCGGGACGGGCCAAGAGACCCAGTACTTC. This gives the protein CASSITGTGQETQYF. The rearrangement uses TRBV5-1 and TRBJ2-5; D tentatively reads TRBD1 or TRBD2 (5 bases each). Trimming shortened V by 4 bases and J by 1 base, and 14 bases separated the two germline ends. CDR3 size: 15 residues. The germline V gene encodes CDR1 SGHRS and CDR2 YFSETQ.

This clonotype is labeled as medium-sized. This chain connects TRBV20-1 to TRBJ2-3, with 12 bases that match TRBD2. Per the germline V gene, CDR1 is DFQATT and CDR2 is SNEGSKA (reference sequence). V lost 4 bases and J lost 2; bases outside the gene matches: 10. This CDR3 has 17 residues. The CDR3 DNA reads TGCAGTGCTACCTTAAGACTAGCGGGGGACAACACAGATACGCAGTATTTT. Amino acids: CSATLRLAGDNTDTQYF.

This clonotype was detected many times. The CDR3 DNA reads TGCGCCAGCAGGGACTCTTCTAGCACAGATACGCAGTATTTT. Amino acid sequence: CASRDSSSTDTQYF. The chain recombines TRBV5-1 with TRBJ2-3, with D possibly being TRBD2 (5 bases). The V end lost 5 bases, the J end lost 0 bases, and 10 bases lay between the germline ends. The CDR3 sequence is 14 residues long. Germline CDR1 is SGHRS and CDR2 is YFSETQ.

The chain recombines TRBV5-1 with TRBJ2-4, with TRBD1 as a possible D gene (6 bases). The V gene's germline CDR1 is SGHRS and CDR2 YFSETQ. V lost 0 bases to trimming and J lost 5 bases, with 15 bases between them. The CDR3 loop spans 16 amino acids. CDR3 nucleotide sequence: TGCGCCAGCAGCTTGGAGGGGCTAGGGGGACAAAACATTCAGTACTTC. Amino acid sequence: CASSLEGLGGQNIQYF.

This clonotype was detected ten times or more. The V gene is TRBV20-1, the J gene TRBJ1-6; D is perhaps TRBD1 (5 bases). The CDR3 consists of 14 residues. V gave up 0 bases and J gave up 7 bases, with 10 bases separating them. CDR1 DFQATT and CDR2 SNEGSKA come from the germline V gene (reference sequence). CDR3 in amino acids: CSAREVRANSPLHF. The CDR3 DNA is TGCAGTGCTAGAGAGGTCAGGGCGAATTCACCCCTCCACTTT.

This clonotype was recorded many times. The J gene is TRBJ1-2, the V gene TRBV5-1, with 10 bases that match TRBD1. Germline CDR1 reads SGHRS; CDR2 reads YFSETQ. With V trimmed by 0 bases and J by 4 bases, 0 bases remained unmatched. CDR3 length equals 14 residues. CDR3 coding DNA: TGCGCCAGCAGCTTGGGACAGGGGGCCTATGGCTACACCTTC. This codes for CASSLGQGAYGYTF. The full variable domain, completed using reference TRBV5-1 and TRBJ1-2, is KAGVTQTPRYLIKTRGQQVTLSCSPISGHRSVSWYQQTPGQGLQFLFEYFSETQRNKGNFPGRFSGRQFSNSRSEMNVSTLELGDSALYLCASSLGQGAYGYTFGSGTRLTVV.

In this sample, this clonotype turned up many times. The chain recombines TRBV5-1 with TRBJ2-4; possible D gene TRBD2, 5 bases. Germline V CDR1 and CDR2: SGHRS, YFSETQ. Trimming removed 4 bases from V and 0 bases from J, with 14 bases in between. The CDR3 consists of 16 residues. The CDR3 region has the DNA TGCGCCAGCAGCCCGGACGGGATTCTAGCCAAAAACATTCAGTACTTC. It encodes CASSPDGILAKNIQYF.

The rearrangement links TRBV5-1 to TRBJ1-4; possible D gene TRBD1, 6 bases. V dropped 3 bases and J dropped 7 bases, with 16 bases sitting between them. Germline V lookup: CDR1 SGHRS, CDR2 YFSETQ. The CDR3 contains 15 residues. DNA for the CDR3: TGCGCCAGCAGCTCCAACAGGGAGAAAGGTGAAAAACTGTTTTTT. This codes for CASSSNREKGEKLFF. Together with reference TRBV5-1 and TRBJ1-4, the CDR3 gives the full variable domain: KAGVTQTPRYLIKTRGQQVTLSCSPISGHRSVSWYQQTPGQGLQFLFEYFSETQRNKGNFPGRFSGRQFSNSRSEMNVSTLELGDSALYLCASSSNREKGEKLFFGSGTQLSVL.

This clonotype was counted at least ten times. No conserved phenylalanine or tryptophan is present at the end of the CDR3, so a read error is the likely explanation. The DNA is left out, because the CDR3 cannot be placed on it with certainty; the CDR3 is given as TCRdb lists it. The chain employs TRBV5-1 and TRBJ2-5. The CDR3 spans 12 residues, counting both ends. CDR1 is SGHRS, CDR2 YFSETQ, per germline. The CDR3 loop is CASSFERVWEDV.

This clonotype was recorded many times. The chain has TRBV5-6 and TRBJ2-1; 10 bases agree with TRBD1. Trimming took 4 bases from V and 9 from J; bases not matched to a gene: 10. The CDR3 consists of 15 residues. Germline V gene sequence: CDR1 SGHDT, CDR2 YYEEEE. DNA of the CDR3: TGTGCCAGCAGCGCGGGAGACAGGGGGCCGGGTGAGCAGTTCTTC. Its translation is CASSAGDRGPGEQFF.

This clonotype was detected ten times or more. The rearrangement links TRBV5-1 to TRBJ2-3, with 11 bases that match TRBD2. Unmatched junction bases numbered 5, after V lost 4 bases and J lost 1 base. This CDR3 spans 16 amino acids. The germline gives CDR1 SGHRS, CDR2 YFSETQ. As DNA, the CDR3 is TGCGCCAGCAGCCGGACTAGCGGGCGGGGCACAGATACGCAGTATTTT. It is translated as CASSRTSGRGTDTQYF.

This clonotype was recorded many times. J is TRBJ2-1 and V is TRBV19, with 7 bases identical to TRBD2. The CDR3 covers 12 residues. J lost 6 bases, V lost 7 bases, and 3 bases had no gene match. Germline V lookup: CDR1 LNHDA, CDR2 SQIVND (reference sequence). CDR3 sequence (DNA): TGTGCCAGTACAGCGGGGTTCAATGAGCAGTTCTTC. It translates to CASTAGFNEQFF.

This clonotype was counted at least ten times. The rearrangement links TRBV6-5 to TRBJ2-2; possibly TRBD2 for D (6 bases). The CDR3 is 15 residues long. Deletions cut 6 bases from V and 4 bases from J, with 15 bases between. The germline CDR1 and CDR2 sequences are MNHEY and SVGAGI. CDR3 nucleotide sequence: TGTGCCAGCAGCCGGGACTTTAGGGTCACCGGGGAGCTGTTTTTT. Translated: CASSRDFRVTGELFF.

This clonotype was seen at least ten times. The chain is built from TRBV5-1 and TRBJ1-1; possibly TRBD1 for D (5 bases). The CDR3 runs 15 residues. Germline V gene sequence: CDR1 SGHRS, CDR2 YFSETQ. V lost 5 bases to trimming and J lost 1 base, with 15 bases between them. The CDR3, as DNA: TGCGCCAGCAGACCAAGACCTGGACAGAACACTGAAGCTTTCTTT. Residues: CASRPRPGQNTEAFF.